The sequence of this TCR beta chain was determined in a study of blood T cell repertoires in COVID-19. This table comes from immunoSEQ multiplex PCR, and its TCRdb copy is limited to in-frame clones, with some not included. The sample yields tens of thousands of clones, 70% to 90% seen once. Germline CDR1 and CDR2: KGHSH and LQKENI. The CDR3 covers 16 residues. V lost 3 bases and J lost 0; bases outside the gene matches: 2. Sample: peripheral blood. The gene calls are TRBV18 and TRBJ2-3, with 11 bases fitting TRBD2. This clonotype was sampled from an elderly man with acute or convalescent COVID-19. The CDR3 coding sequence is TGTGCCAGCTCACCTTGGACTAGCGGGAGCACAGATACGCAGTATTTT. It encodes CASSPWTSGSTDTQYF.